The 4 T cell receptor beta chains presented below share a single source sample, sequenced in a study of blood T cell repertoires in COVID-19. The method was immunoSEQ multiplex PCR; TCRdb's version includes in-frame clones alone and lacks a portion of them. The sample consists of 260,000 or so clones, roughly 79% of them appearing once. The sequenced material came from peripheral blood. The receptor source for this set is an elderly woman with COVID-19, enrolled during active disease.

This clone occurred a few times. The rearrangement joins TRBV27 to TRBJ2-6; TRBD1 matches 8 bases. Unmatched junction bases numbered 6, after V lost 3 bases and J lost 2 bases. Germline CDR1 reads MNHEY; CDR2 reads SMNVEV (reference sequence). This CDR3 contains 17 residues. The CDR3 sequence: CASSFGAGGTGANVLTF. In nucleotides, the CDR3 is TGTGCCAGCAGTTTCGGGGCAGGGGGCACTGGGGCCAACGTCCTGACTTTC.

The J gene is TRBJ1-1, the V gene TRBV20-1; TRBD1 might be the D (5 bases). Germline V gene sequence: CDR1 DFQATT, CDR2 SNEGSKA (reference sequence). The ends were cut back, 4 bases at V and 4 bases at J, with 7 bases in the middle. This CDR3 is built from 11 residues. CDR3 loop: CSAKGATEAFF. In DNA, the CDR3 is TGCAGTGCTAAAGGGGCCACTGAAGCTTTCTTT.

This rearrangement joins TRBV6-5 to TRBJ2-7; D unresolved. The germline V and J ends were trimmed by 4 bases and 2 bases, with 12 bases remaining between them. The V gene's germline CDR1 is MNHEY and CDR2 SVGAGI. This CDR3 region has 14 residues. The CDR3 DNA sequence: TGTGCCAGCAGTTCCGGAACGGGTACCTACGAGCAGTACTTC. Its protein is CASSSGTGTYEQYF.

The rearrangement joins TRBV6-2 or TRBV6-3 to TRBJ1-2; tentative D call: TRBD1 (5 bases). The V and J ends lost 2 bases and 8 bases respectively, with 18 bases between them. This CDR3 spans 15 amino acids. In germline, CDR1 is MNHEY, CDR2 SVGEGT. CDR3 sequence: CASSYPAGERKGYTF. The CDR3, as DNA: TGTGCCAGCAGTTACCCCGCGGGGGAGAGGAAGGGCTACACCTTC.